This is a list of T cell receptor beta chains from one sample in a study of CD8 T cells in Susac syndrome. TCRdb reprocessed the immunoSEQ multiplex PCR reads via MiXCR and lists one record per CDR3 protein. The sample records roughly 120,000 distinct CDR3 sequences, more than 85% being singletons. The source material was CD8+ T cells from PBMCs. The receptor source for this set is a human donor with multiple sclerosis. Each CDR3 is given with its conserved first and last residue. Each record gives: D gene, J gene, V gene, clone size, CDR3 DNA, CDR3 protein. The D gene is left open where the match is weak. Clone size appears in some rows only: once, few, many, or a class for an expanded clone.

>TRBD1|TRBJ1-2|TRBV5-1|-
TGCGCCAGCAGCTTGGTTGGGCGGGACAGCCGAGAATATGGCTACACCTTC
CASSLVGRDSREYGYTF
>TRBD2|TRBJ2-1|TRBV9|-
TGTGCCAGCAGCGATCCCCTAGCGGGGCGGCCCTACAATGAGCAGTTCTTC
CASSDPLAGRPYNEQFF
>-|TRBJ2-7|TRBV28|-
TGTGCCAGCAGTCCTGGCGGTAGGGCTACCTACGAGCAGTACTTC
CASSPGGRATYEQYF
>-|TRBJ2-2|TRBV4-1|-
TGCGCCAGCAGCCAAGTAGCGCAAGGGCCCGGGGAGCTGTTTTTT
CASSQVAQGPGELFF
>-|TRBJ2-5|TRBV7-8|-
TGTGCCAGTCAGGGGAGCGAGACCCAGTACTTC
CASQGSETQYF
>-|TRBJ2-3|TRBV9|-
TGTGCCAGCAGCGAGGGCAGGGCGACAGATACGCAGTATTTT
CASSEGRATDTQYF
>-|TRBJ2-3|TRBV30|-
TGTGCCTGGAGTGTGGGGCCAGATACGCAGTATTTT
CAWSVGPDTQYF
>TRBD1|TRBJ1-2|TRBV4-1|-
TGCGCCAGCAGCCAAGTTACAGGGGAGGATGGCTACACCTTC
CASSQVTGEDGYTF
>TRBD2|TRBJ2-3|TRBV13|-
TGTGCCAGCAGCTTACTAGCGGCTTCCACAGATACGCAGTATTTT
CASSLLAASTDTQYF
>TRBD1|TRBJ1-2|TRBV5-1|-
TGCGCCAGCAGCTTGGGAGGTGGGACAGAAGTCTATGGCTACACCTTC
CASSLGGGTEVYGYTF
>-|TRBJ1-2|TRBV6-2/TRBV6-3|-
TGTGCCAGCAGTTACTCGAAACAGTCTGGCTACACCTTC
CASSYSKQSGYTF
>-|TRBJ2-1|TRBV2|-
TGTGCCAGCAGTGTGTGGGGGGGGCGGAACAATGAGCAGTTCTTC
CASSVWGGRNNEQFF
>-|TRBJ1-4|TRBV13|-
TGTGCCAGCAGCTTGCAGGGAACTGAAAAACTGTTTTTT
CASSLQGTEKLFF
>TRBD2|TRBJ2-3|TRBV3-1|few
TGTGCCAGCAGCCAAGATGGGACTAGCGGTAGAACAGATACGCAGTATTTT
CASSQDGTSGRTDTQYF
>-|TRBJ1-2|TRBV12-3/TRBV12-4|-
TGTGCCAGCAGTTTTCCGTCACTCTATGGCTACACCTTC
CASSFPSLYGYTF
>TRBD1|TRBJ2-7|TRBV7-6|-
TGTGCCAGCAGCTTAGGTGGGACAGGGGCCGGCGAGCAGTACTTC
CASSLGGTGAGEQYF
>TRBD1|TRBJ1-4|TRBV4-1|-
TGCGCCAGCAGCCAAGTCCTGGGACAGGGGGGGAGAAAACTGTTTTTT
CASSQVLGQGGRKLFF
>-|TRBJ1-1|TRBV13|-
TGTGCCAGCAGCTCGGGGGGACCTGAAGCTTTCTTT
CASSSGGPEAFF
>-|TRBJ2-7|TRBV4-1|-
TGCGCCAGCAGCCAAGATCGGGTCACCTACGAGCAGTACTTC
CASSQDRVTYEQYF
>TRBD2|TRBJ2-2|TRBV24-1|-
TGTGCCACCAGTGATGACGGGGGGGGCACCGGGGAGCTGTTTTTT
CATSDDGGGTGELFF
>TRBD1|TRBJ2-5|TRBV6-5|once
TGTGCCAGCAGTTACAGAAGGACAGGGGGCGAGACCCAGTACTTC
CASSYRRTGGETQYF
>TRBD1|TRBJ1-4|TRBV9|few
TGTGCCAGCAGCGGATCAGGGGGAGGTGAAAAACTGTTTTTT
CASSGSGGGEKLFF
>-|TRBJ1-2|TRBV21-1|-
TGTGCCAGCAGCCGGGGGGCCGCACCCTTGGGTGGCTACACCTTC
CASSRGAAPLGGYTF
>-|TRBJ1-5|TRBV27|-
TGTGCCAGCAGTCTACAAAGAGGACCGGGTTCGCCCCAGCATTTT
CASSLQRGPGSPQHF
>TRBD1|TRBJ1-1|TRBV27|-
TGTGCCAGCATTGGGACAGGGAGAAAGAACACTGAAGCTTTCTTT
CASIGTGRKNTEAFF
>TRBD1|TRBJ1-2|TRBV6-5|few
TGTGCCAGCAGTTCTCGGGACAGGGGCCCCTATGGCTACACCTTC
CASSSRDRGPYGYTF
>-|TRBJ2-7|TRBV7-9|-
TGTGCCAGCAGCTCGGGACCCGACGGGCAGTACTTC
CASSSGPDGQYF
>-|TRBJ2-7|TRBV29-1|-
TGCAGCGTTGTAGGCACGAGCTCCTACGAGCAGTACTTC
CSVVGTSSYEQYF
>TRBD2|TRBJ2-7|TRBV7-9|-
TGTGCCAGCAGCCCGCTAGCGGGGGGCCCCTACGAGCAGTACTTC
CASSPLAGGPYEQYF
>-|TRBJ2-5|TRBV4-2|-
TGTGCCAGCAGCCAAGATACTACTGAAGAGACCCAGTACTTC
CASSQDTTEETQYF
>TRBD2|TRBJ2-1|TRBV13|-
TGTGCCAGCAGCTTATCTAGCGGGAGGGGCAATGAGCAGTTCTTC
CASSLSSGRGNEQFF
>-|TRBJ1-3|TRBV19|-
TGTGCCAGTAGTAAACCGGGACGTCTATCTGGAAACACCATATATTTT
CASSKPGRLSGNTIYF
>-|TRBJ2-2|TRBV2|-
TGTGCCATCAAGACAGCCGGGGAGCTGTTTTTT
CAIKTAGELFF
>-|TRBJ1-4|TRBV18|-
TGTGCCAGCTCACCGGCTAATGAAAAACTGTTTTTT
CASSPANEKLFF
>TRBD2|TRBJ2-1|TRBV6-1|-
TGTGCCAGCAGTCAATCTAGCGGGAGGGCCGATGATGGGCAGTTCTTC
CASSQSSGRADDGQFF
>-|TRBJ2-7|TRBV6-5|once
TGTGCCAGCAGTTCGGGACCCTGGGGGGAGCAGTACTTC
CASSSGPWGEQYF
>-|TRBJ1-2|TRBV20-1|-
TGCAGTGCTTTTCCTACCCCGGGGCAGCCTACTAACTATGGCTACACCTTC
CSAFPTPGQPTNYGYTF
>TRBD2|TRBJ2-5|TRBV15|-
TGTGCCACCAGAGGGAGAGGGACTAGCGCGAACCAAGAGACCCAGTACTTC
CATRGRGTSANQETQYF
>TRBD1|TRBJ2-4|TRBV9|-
TGTGCCAGCAGCGTAGCCGGGACAGGGGTAAACATTCAGTACTTC
CASSVAGTGVNIQYF
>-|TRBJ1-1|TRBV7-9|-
TGTGCCAGCAGCTTACCCCCCCTCGAAGCGATGAACACTGAAGCTTTCTTT
CASSLPPLEAMNTEAFF
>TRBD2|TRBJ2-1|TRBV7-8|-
TGTGCCAGCAGCTTAGGGCTAGCGGGAGACTACTACAATGAGCAGTTCTTC
CASSLGLAGDYYNEQFF
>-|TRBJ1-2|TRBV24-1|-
TGTGCCACCAGTGATTGGAGGCAGGGCAGCTATGGCTACACCTTC
CATSDWRQGSYGYTF
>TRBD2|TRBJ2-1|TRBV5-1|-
TGCGCCAGCAGATCACCGGGACTAGCGGGAGGAAACGCCGACAATGAGCAGTTCTTC
CASRSPGLAGGNADNEQFF
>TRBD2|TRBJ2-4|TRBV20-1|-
TGCAGTGCTAGGGAGCGGGGGGGGCGGCTTTTGGCCAAAAACATTCAGTACTTC
CSARERGGRLLAKNIQYF
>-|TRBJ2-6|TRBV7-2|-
TGTGCCAGCAGCCCCCGCGAGGGCTCGGGTGGGGCCAACGTCCTGACTTTC
CASSPREGSGGANVLTF
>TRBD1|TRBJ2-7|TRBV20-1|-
TGTAGTGCTACCACGGGACAGAATTACGAGCAGTACTTC
CSATTGQNYEQYF
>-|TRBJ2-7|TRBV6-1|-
TGTGCCAGCAGCAAACGGACAGTCTACGAGCAGTACTTC
CASSKRTVYEQYF
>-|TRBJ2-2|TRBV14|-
TGTGCCAGCAGCCAATTCGGCCGGGGACGGGCCGGGGAGCTGTTTTTT
CASSQFGRGRAGELFF
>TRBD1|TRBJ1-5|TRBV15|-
TGTGCCACCAGCACCAGACAGGGGAATCAGCCCCAGCATTTT
CATSTRQGNQPQHF
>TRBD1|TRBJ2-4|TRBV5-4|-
TGTGCCAGCAGCTTGAGGGGGCTGGGAAACATTCAGTACTTC
CASSLRGLGNIQYF
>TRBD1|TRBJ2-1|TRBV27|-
TGTGCCAGCTCAACCGGGACAGGGGGCAAAAATGAGCAGTTCTTC
CASSTGTGGKNEQFF